This paragraph reports one T cell receptor (beta chain). The antigen it recognizes is unknown. No base quality information exists; no much larger clone differs at one position. This specimen's time point label, per the study, means: newly diagnosed, previously untreated cHL patient sample. Magnetic negative selection with a Miltenyi CD4+ T cell isolation kit was used to purify CD4+ T cells from thawed PBMCs. To serve as a comparison group for the relapsed/refractory trial patients, PBMCs were sequenced from patients with newly diagnosed, previously untreated classical Hodgkin lymphoma. After peripheral blood was drawn into 8 mL Vacutainer Cell Preparation Tubes, PBMCs were isolated by centrifugation and then cryopreserved. Purified CD4+ and CD8+ fractions were prepared only for cases in which an additional PBMC sample was available. Magnetically labelled cells were removed on LS columns in a quadroMACS separator, and the flow-through was retained as the purified fraction.

The Qiagen DNeasy kit was used to extract genomic DNA from unsorted PBMCs and from the negatively selected CD4+ and CD8+ fractions. Amplification of TCR beta CDR3 regions was done by immunoSEQ multiplex PCR with primers that anneal to V and J segments. Amplification bias was minimized using a synthetic immune receptor repertoire, and residual bias was removed computationally after sequencing. Under the source paper's analysis protocol: Repertoire diversity was quantified as the Shannon entropy index using custom Python scripts. Unsorted, CD4+ and CD8+ repertoires were analyzed separately, except in combined analyses where CD4+ and CD8+ sequences were merged in silico. The table comes from immuneACCESS by way of TCRdb, which keeps in-frame sequences with V and J called. Part of the clones is missing from these tables; in studies checked, under half for an unresolved V gene and the rest for unknown reasons. Clone size and the V and J calls come from that table; the DNA yielded D and trimming. Across this sample there are fewer than 20,000 clones, with 80% to 95% seen only once. The ten top clones hold about 0.53% of the sample.

The record originates from a study of PD-1 blockade in classical Hodgkin lymphoma (dated by TCRdb to 2019 to 2021). Study-wide context: To define a peripheral blood immune signature of response to PD-1 blockade in classical Hodgkin lymphoma, the study combined TCR beta sequencing with CyTOF. Overall study results and their limits: Only a single clinical trial cohort was studied, and what caused the repertoire differences, possibly disease activity or prior therapy, remained undefined. Baseline TCR diversity was reported to be lower in newly diagnosed patients than in healthy donors, and even lower in relapsed/refractory patients.

V lost 6 bases and J lost 9 bases, and the count of bases not matched to a germline gene is 7. The germline V gene encodes CDR1 ENHRY and CDR2 SYGVKD. The CDR3 holds 14 amino acids from the cysteine to the phenylalanine. The DNA shown is the 42-base CDR3, in frame from base 1. Source material: CD4+ T cells from blood. The clonotype was recovered from a human donor with classical Hodgkin lymphoma. The V gene is TRBV10-3 and the J gene is TRBJ2-1; the junction holds 11 bases that match TRBD1. The CDR3 amino acid sequence is: CAIRTGTGGGEQFF. The sequenced DNA: TGTGCCATCAGAACCGGGACAGGGGGGGGTGAGCAGTTCTTC.